The source of this TCR beta chain is a study of T cells in Graves' hyperthyroidism and ophthalmopathy. Trimming removed 4 bases from V and 3 bases from J, with 15 bases in between. Germline V gives CDR1 GTSNPN, CDR2 SVGIG (reference sequence). This CDR3 spans 14 amino acids. From 10 ml of fresh peripheral blood, PBMCs were isolated. This clonotype was observed at least ten times. From RNA transcripts, TCR beta CDR3 regions were amplified. Primed by the HTBI set, a first-round RT-PCR was run on the TCR CDR3. Each CDR3 protein is one row after TCRdb ran MiXCR on the multiplex PCR reads. The sample lists approximately 690,000 distinct CDR3 sequences, 14% seen once, with 9.5% to 15% in the top ten.

This clonotype was obtained from a woman aged 50 to 60 with Graves' ophthalmopathy. The chain uses TRBV30 and TRBJ1-1; no reliable D call. The sequenced material came from blood. The CDR3 region has the DNA TGTGCCTGGACCGTACGGTTCCCTGACACTGAAGCTTTCTTT. Translating it yields CAWTVRFPDTEAFF.